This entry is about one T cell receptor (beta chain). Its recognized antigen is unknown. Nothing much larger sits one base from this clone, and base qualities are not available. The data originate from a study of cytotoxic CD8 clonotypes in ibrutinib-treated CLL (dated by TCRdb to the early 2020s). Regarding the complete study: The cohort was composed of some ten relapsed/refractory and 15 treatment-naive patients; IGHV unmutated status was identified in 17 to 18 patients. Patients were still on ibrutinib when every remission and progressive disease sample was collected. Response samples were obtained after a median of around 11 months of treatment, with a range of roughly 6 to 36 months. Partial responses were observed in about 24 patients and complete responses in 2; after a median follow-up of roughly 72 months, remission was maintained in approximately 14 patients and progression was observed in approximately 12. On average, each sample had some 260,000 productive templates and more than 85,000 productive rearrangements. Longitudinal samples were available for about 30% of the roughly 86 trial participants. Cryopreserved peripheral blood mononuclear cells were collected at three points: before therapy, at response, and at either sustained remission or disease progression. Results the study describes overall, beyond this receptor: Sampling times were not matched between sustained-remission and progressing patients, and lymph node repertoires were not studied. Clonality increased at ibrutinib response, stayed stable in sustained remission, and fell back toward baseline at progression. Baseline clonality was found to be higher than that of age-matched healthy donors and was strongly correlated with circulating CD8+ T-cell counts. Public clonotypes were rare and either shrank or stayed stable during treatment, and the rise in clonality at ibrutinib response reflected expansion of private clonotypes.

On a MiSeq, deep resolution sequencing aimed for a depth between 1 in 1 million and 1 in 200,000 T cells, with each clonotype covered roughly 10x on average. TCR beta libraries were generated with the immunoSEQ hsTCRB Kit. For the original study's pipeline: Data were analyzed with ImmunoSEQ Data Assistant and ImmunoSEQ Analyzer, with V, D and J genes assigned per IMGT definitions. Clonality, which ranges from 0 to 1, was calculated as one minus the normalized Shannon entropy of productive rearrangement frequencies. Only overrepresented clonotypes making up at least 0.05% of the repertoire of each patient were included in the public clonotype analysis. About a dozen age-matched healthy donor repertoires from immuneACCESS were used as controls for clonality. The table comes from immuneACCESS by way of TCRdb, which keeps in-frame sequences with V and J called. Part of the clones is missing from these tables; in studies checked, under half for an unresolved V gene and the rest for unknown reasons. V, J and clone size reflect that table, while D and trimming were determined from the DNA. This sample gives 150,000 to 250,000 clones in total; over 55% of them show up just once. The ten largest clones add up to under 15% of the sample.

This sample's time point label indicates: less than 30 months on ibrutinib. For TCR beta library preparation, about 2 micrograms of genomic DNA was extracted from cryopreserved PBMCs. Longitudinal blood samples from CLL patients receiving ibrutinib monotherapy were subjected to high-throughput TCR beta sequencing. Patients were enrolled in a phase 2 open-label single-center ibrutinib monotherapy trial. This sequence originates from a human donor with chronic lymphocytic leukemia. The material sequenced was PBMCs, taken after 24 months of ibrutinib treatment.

The CDR3 reads as follows: CASSSPWGSTDTQYF. At the DNA level, the sequence is TGTGCCAGCAGCTCCCCATGGGGGAGTACAGATACGCAGTATTTT. The rearranged segments are TRBV5-4 and TRBJ2-3; the D element might be TRBD1 or TRBD2, as each aligns at 5 bases. At the junction V is shortened by 3 bases and J by 3 bases, with 14 bases in between. Spanning cysteine to phenylalanine, the CDR3 consists of 15 amino acids. Only the CDR3 portion is preserved as DNA: 45 bases, with reading frame beginning at the first base. CDR1 and CDR2 (SGHNT, YYREEE) derive from the germline V gene (reference sequence).